This T cell receptor (beta chain) was obtained from a study of blood T cell repertoires in COVID-19. Clones were read by immunoSEQ multiplex PCR, and TCRdb kept only the in-frame ones, dropping some. The sample yields 300,000 to 450,000 clones, 88% seen once. Germline V CDR1 and CDR2: SGHAT, FQNNGV. Unmatched junction bases numbered 11, after V lost 5 bases and J lost 2 bases. This CDR3 is 18 amino acids long. This receptor was obtained from a woman in her late teens or twenties who had recovered from COVID-19. The source material was PBMCs or T cells enriched from blood (not recorded which). This chain connects TRBV11-2 to TRBJ2-2; TRBD2 aligns across 10 bases. CDR3 sequence (DNA): TGTGCCAGCAGCCCCCGGTGGAGCGGGGGGGCAAACACCGGGGAGCTGTTTTTT. This encodes CASSPRWSGGANTGELFF. Looking up the rest from reference TRBV11-2 and TRBJ2-2 gives the full variable domain: EAGVAQSPRYKIIEKRQSVAFWCNPISGHATLYWYQQILGQGPKLLIQFQNNGVVDDSQLPKDRFSAERLKGVDSTLKIQPAKLEDSAVYLCASSPRWSGGANTGELFFGEGSRLTVL.